This T cell receptor beta chain was retrieved from a study of blood T cell repertoires in COVID-19. CDR1 is LGHNA, CDR2 YNFKEQ, per germline. The CDR3 has 15 amino acids. V shed 4 bases and J shed 4 bases, with 13 bases lying between them. Assay: immunoSEQ multiplex PCR; the TCRdb copy retains only in-frame clones and omits some. The sample yields over 200,000 clones, 90% to 95% seen once. The chain joins TRBV4-2 to TRBJ2-2; tentatively, D is TRBD2 (7 bases). This sequence was found in a human donor in a cohort exposed to, infected with or recovered from COVID-19 (not recorded which). The donor label of this sample is uncertain. The sample consisted of PBMCs or T cells enriched from blood (not recorded which). CDR3 DNA: TGTGCCAGCAGCCCCGAGGGGGGGGCCACCGGGGAGCTGTTTTTT. Protein sequence: CASSPEGGATGELFF.